The 19 T cell receptor beta chains below all came from one sample that was sequenced in a study of cytomegalovirus exposure and HLA in healthy donors (TCRdb year 2017). Library method: the immunoSEQ multiplex PCR assay. For the multiplex PCR, a mixture combining 60 forward primers for TCR Vbeta segments and 13 reverse primers for TCR Jbeta segments was used. TCRdb re-hosts the immuneACCESS table, in-frame sequences only. Its copies lack some clones; in the studies checked, an unresolved V gene accounts for under half of them, and the cause for the rest is not known. Counted in this sample were 150,000 to 200,000 clones; around 80% of them appeared once. The leading ten clones occupy roughly 1.4% of the sample. Sequencing was carried out using PBMCs. The receptors originated from a girl between 5 and 17 years old in good health and CMV-seropositive.

J is TRBJ2-5 and V is TRBV5-1; the match to TRBD2 covers 8 bases. In germline, CDR1 is SGHRS, CDR2 YFSETQ. The CDR3 covers 15 residues. Trimming cost V 0 bases and J 4 bases; bases outside gene matches: 5. For the CDR3, the DNA is TGCGCCAGCAGCTTGGGAGCGGGGGCAACAGAGACCCAGTACTTC. Amino acids: CASSLGAGATETQYF.

This clone has only a few counts. The V and J genes are TRBV18 and TRBJ2-5; 8 bases are shared with TRBD1. The V and J ends lost 6 bases and 2 bases, in that order; junction bases with no gene match: 8. The V gene's germline CDR1 is KGHSH and CDR2 LQKENI. The CDR3 is 15 residues long. CDR3 loop: CASSPGTGRQETQYF. CDR3 in DNA: TGTGCCAGCTCTCCCGGGACAGGCCGACAAGAGACCCAGTACTTC.

The rearrangement links TRBV29-1 to TRBJ1-3; the D gene is possibly TRBD1 (6 bases). CDR3 length: 13 residues. The V end was cut by 6 bases, the J end by 1 base, with 10 bases between. The V gene's germline CDR1 is SQVTM and CDR2 ANQGSEA. The chain's CDR3 is CSVSGQSGNTIYF. CDR3 DNA: TGCAGCGTGAGTGGACAGTCTGGAAACACCATATATTTT.

The V and J genes are TRBV7-9 and TRBJ1-3; D may be TRBD1 (5 bases). The germline V gene has CDR1 SEHNR and CDR2 FQNEAQ (reference sequence). This CDR3 region has 15 residues. Trimming removed 6 bases from V and 0 bases from J, with 12 bases in between. CDR3 amino acids: CASSPGLSSGNTIYF. The CDR3, as DNA: TGTGCCAGCAGTCCGGGACTATCCTCTGGAAACACCATATATTTT.

This clone was counted between two and nine times. Since no conserved phenylalanine or tryptophan closes the CDR3, a read error is the likely cause. Because the CDR3's place on the DNA is in doubt, the DNA is left out and the CDR3 is given as listed by TCRdb. This rearrangement joins TRBV18 to TRBJ1-4. Germline V CDR1 and CDR2: KGHSH, LQKENI. The CDR3 is 14 amino acids long, termini counted. The CDR3 spells CASSPLNQPGVRTV.

V and J are TRBV5-4 and TRBJ2-7; D call uncertain. V was shortened by 5 bases and J by 0 bases, with 15 bases between the two germline ends. Germline assignment: CDR1 SGHNT and CDR2 YYREEE (reference sequence). This CDR3 is built from 15 residues. The CDR3 DNA is TGTGCCAGCAGACCTAAGAAAGCGTCCTCCTACGAGCAGTACTTC. Encoded protein: CASRPKKASSYEQYF. Full variable domain (rest looked up from reference TRBV5-4 and TRBJ2-7): ETGVTQSPTHLIKTRGQQVTLRCSSQSGHNTVSWYQQALGQGPQFIFQYYREEENGRGNFPPRFSGLQFPNYSSELNVNALELDDSALYLCASRPKKASSYEQYFGPGTRLTVT.

The rearrangement links TRBV6-4 to TRBJ2-7; TRBD1 agrees at 7 bases. The CDR3 has 14 residues. Per the germline V gene, CDR1 is MRHNA and CDR2 is SNTAGT. V was pared by 7 bases and J by 1 base, with 7 bases of the junction left unmatched. Written as DNA, the CDR3 is TGTGCCAGCAAGGAGACAGGGACATCCTACGAGCAGTACTTC. It is translated as CASKETGTSYEQYF.

CDR3 loop: CASSPGLASSTDTQYF. The CDR3 DNA is TGTGCCAGCAGTCCCGGACTAGCCTCGAGCACAGATACGCAGTATTTT. The V and J genes are TRBV27 and TRBJ2-3; 8 bases align to TRBD2. CDR3 length equals 16 residues. Per the germline V gene, CDR1 is MNHEY and CDR2 is SMNVEV (reference sequence). Germline trimming cut 5 bases from V and 0 bases from J; bases unmatched to any gene: 7.

V usage is TRBV5-5 and J usage is TRBJ2-3; D might be TRBD2 (6 bases). Germline V gives CDR1 SGHKS, CDR2 YYEKEE (reference sequence). This CDR3 region has 18 residues. The V gene lost 3 bases and the J gene lost 3 bases, with 23 bases spanning the gap. For the CDR3, the DNA is TGTGCCAGCAGCTCTCGGTTAGCGGATATTCCTGGGACAGATACGCAGTATTTT. Encoded protein: CASSSRLADIPGTDTQYF.

This chain connects TRBV7-3 to TRBJ2-3; 12 bases agree with TRBD2. CDR1 and CDR2 from the germline V gene are SGHTA and FQGTGA. The length of the CDR3 is 15 residues. V shed 5 bases, J shed 3 bases, and the junction held 3 bases outside the gene matches. CDR3 region: CASSRGLAGTDTQYF. As DNA, the CDR3 is TGTGCCAGCAGCCGCGGACTAGCGGGAACAGATACGCAGTATTTT.

The chain uses TRBV5-1 and TRBJ2-5, with D unresolved. V gave up 0 bases and J gave up 3 bases, with 9 bases separating them. The germline gives CDR1 SGHRS, CDR2 YFSETQ. The length of the CDR3 is 14 residues. CDR3 residues: CASSLASRKETQYF. CDR3 coding DNA: TGCGCCAGCAGCTTGGCGTCCAGAAAAGAGACCCAGTACTTC.

J is TRBJ1-2 and V is TRBV15; weak D call: TRBD1 (5 bases). V lost 3 bases, J lost 2 bases, and 13 bases lay in between. The CDR3 is 15 amino acids. CDR1 is LNHNV and CDR2 is YYDKDF in the germline V gene (reference sequence). The CDR3 loop is CATSREGRGNYGYTF. The CDR3 region has the DNA TGTGCCACCAGCAGGGAGGGTCGGGGCAACTATGGCTACACCTTC. The full variable domain, in which reference TRBV15 and TRBJ1-2 provide the parts outside the CDR3, is DAMVIQNPRYQVTQFGKPVTLSCSQTLNHNVMYWYQQKSSQAPKLLFHYYDKDFNNEADTPDNFQSRRPNTSFCFLDIRSPGLGDTAMYLCATSREGRGNYGYTFGSGTRLTVV.

Points on this clone: The sample has other DNA sequences that encode this CDR3 too. The genes are TRBV6-5 and TRBJ2-1; 9 bases fit TRBD1. The CDR3 is made up of 15 amino acids. Unmatched junction bases numbered 6, after V lost 2 bases and J lost 7 bases. From germline, CDR1 is MNHEY and CDR2 SVGAGI. CDR3 protein: CASSYLQGARNEQFF. The DNA for the CDR3 is TGTGCCAGCAGTTACCTACAGGGGGCCAGGAATGAGCAGTTCTTC.

The rearrangement uses TRBV7-8 and TRBJ2-7, with D possibly matching TRBD2 (5 bases). Germline values: CDR1 SGHVS, CDR2 FQNEAQ. With 0 bases removed from V and 4 bases from J, the gap between germline ends came to 16 bases. The CDR3 contains 16 residues. The CDR3 bases are TGTGCCAGCAGCTTAGCTTTTACGCCCGGGGTTTACGAGCAGTACTTC. Its translation: CASSLAFTPGVYEQYF.

This clone was recorded only once. The chain combines TRBV27 with TRBJ1-2; no definite D call. The CDR3 spans 16 residues. CDR1 is MNHEY, CDR2 SMNVEV, per germline (reference sequence). Between the trimmed V and J ends, which lost 5 bases and 1 base, there was a span of 17 bases. The DNA of the CDR3 is TGTGCCAGCAGTCTGCTCTACACGGAGGGTAACTATGGCTACACCTTC. This sequence encodes CASSLLYTEGNYGYTF.

V is TRBV11-3 and J is TRBJ2-1; 8 bases fit TRBD1. The germline V gene encodes CDR1 SGHNT and CDR2 YENEEA. J lost 4 bases, V lost 3 bases, and 8 bases had no gene match. CDR3 size: 16 residues. CDR3 protein: CASSLGFGQGYNEQFF. The CDR3 DNA reads TGTGCCAGCAGCTTGGGATTCGGACAGGGTTACAATGAGCAGTTCTTC.

This clone was seen more than once but under ten times. This sequence joins TRBV5-4 and TRBJ2-2; D is ambiguous. Trimming left V 1 base short and J 7 bases short, with 11 bases between. This CDR3 is built from 14 residues. Per germline, CDR1 SGHNT and CDR2 YYREEE (reference sequence). The CDR3 reads CASSLRLTVGELFF. DNA for the CDR3: TGTGCCAGCAGCTTGAGACTTACGGTCGGGGAGCTGTTTTTT. Full variable domain (remainder filled in from reference TRBV5-4 and TRBJ2-2): ETGVTQSPTHLIKTRGQQVTLRCSSQSGHNTVSWYQQALGQGPQFIFQYYREEENGRGNFPPRFSGLQFPNYSSELNVNALELDDSALYLCASSLRLTVGELFFGEGSRLTVL.

This clone has just a few counts. This rearrangement joins TRBV7-2 to TRBJ1-3, with 7 bases fitting TRBD1. This CDR3 contains 14 residues. V was pared by 7 bases and J by 0 bases, with 3 bases of the junction left unmatched. CDR1 SGHTA and CDR2 FQGNSA come from the germline V gene. The CDR3 DNA is TGTGCCAGCAAACAGGGGTTCTCTGGAAACACCATATATTTT. Its translation is CASKQGFSGNTIYF. Full variable domain (remainder filled in from reference TRBV7-2 and TRBJ1-3): GAGVSQSPSNKVTEKGKDVELRCDPISGHTALYWYRQSLGQGLEFLIYFQGNSAPDKSGLPSDRFSAERTGGSVSTLTIQRTQQEDSAVYLCASKQGFSGNTIYFGEGSWLTVV.

The chain uses TRBV25-1 and TRBJ1-2; D is unclear. The CDR3 totals 14 residues. Germline-derived CDR1 and CDR2 are MGHDK and SYGVNS. V was trimmed by 3 bases and J by 4 bases, leaving 12 bases between them. CDR3 sequence reads: CASSELTPSYGYTF. The CDR3 DNA follows: TGTGCCAGCAGTGAGCTGACACCATCCTATGGCTACACCTTC.